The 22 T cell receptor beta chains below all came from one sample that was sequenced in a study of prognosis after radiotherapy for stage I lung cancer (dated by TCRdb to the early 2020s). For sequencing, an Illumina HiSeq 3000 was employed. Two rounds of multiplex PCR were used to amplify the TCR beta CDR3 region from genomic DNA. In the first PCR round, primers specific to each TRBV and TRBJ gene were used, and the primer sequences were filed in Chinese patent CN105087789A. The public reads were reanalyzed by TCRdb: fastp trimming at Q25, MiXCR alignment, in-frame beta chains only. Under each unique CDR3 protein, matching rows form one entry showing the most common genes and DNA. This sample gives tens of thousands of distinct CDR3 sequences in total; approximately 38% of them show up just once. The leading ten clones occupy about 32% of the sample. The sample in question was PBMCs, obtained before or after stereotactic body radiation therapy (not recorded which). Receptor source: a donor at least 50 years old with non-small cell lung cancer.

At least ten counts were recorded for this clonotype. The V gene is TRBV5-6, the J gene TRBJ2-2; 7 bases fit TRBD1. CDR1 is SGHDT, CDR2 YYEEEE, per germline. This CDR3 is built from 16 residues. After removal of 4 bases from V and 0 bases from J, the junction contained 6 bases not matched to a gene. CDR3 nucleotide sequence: TGTGCCAGCAGCCCGCTCGGGACAGCGAACACCGGGGAGCTGTTTTTT. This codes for CASSPLGTANTGELFF.

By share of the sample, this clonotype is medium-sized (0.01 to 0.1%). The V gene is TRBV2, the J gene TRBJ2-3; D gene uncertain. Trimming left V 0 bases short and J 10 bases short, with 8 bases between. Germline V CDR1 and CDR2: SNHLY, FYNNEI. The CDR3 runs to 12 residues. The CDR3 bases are TGTGCCAGCAGTGAAGCGGGTTGGGCGCAGTATTTT. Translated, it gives CASSEAGWAQYF.

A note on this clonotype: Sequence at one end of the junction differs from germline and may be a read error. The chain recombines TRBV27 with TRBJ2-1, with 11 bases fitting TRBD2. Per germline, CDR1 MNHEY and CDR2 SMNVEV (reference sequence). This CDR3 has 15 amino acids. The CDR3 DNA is TGTGCCAGCATTTTAGGGATAGCGGGAGGGAATGAGCAGTCCTTC. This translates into CASILGIAGGNEQSF.

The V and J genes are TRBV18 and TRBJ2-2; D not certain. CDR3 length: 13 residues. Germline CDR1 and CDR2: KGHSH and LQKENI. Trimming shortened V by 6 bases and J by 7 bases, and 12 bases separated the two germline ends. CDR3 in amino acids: CASSPDPGGELFF. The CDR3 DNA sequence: TGTGCCAGCTCCCCCGACCCGGGCGGGGAGCTGTTTTTT.

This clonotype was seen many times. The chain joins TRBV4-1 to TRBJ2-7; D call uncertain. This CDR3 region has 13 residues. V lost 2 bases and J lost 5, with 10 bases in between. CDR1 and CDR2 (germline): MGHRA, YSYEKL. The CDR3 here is CASSQTPIDEQYF. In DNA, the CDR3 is TGCGCCAGCAGCCAAACACCGATTGACGAGCAGTACTTC.

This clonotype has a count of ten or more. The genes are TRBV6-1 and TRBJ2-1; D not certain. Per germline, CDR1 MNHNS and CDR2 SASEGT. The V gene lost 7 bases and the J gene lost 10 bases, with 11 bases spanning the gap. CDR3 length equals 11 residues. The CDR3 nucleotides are TGTGCCAGCACCCACGCGATGGAGCAGTTCTTC. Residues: CASTHAMEQFF.

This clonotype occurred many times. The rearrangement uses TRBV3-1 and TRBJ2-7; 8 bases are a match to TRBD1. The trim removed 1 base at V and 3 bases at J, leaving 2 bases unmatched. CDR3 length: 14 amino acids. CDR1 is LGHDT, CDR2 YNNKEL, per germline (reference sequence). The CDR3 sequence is CASSQGTGRYEQYF. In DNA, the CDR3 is TGTGCCAGCAGCCAAGGGACAGGGCGCTACGAGCAGTACTTC.

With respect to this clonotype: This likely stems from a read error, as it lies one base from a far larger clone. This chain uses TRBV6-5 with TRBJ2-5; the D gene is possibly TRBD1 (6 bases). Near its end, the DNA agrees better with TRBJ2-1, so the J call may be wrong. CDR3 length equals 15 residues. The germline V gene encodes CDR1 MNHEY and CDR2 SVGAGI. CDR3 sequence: CASSYGTGQVNEQFF. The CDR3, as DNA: TGTGCCAGCAGTTACGGGACGGGACAAGTGAATGAGCAGTTCTTC.

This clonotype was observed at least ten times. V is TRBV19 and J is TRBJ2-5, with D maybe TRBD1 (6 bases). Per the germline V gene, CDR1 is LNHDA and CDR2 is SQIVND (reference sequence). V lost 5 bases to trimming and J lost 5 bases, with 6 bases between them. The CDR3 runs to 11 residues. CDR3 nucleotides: TGTGCCAGTAGTGACAGGGAGACCCAGTACTTC. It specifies CASSDRETQYF.

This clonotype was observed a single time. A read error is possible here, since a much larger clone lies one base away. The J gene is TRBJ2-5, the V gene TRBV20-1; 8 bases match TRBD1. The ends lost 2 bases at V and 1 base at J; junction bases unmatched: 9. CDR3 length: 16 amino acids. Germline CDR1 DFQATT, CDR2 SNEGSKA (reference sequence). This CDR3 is CSARYRSDRAQETQYF. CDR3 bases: TGCAGTGCTAGATACCGATCGGACAGGGCCCAAGAGACCCAGTACTTC.

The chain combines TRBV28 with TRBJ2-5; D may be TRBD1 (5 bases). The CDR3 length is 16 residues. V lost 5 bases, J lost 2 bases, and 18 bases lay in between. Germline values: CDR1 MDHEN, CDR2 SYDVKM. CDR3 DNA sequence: TGTGCCAGCAGTCCCCGACAGACGTACCCGCAAGAGACCCAGTACTTC. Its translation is CASSPRQTYPQETQYF.

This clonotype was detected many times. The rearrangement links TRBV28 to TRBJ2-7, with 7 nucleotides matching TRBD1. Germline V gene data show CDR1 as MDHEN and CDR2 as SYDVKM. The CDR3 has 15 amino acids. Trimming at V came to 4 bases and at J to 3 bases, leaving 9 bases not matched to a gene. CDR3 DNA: TGTGCCAGCAGTTCCTCCGGGACAGAGAACTACGAGCAGTACTTC. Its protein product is CASSSSGTENYEQYF.

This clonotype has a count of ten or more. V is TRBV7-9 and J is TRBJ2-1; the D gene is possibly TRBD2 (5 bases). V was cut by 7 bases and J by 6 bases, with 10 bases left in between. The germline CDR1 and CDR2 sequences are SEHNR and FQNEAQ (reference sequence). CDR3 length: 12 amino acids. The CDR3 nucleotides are TGTGCCAGCACCCCGGACTCCAATGAGCAGTTCTTC. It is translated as CASTPDSNEQFF.

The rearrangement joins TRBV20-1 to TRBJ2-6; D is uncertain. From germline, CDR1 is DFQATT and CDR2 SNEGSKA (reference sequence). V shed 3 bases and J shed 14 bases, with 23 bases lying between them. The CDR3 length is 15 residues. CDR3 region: CSASTHPGSADFLTF. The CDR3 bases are TGCAGTGCTAGCACTCATCCCGGTTCGGCCGACTTCCTGACTTTC.

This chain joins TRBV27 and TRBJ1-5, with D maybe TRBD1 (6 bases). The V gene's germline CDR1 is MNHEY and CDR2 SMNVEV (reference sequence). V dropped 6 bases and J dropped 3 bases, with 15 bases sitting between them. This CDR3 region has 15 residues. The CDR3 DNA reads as TGTGCCAGCAGCTCGCCAGGGGAAATCAATCAGCCCCAGCATTTT. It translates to CASSSPGEINQPQHF.

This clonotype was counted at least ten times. This chain's CDR3 is CASSSPGLGVYEQYF. The CDR3 DNA reads TGCGCCAGCAGCAGTCCGGGACTTGGGGTCTACGAGCAGTACTTC. This chain uses TRBV5-1 with TRBJ2-7; a weak D match, TRBD2 (6 bases). The V gene's germline CDR1 is SGHRS and CDR2 YFSETQ. The V and J ends lost 4 bases and 3 bases respectively, with 17 bases between them. The CDR3 extends over 15 amino acids.

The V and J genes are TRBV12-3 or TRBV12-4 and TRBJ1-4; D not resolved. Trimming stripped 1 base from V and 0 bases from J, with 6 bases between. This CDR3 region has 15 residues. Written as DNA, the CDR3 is TGTGCCAGCAGTTTAGGCTCCACAACTAATGAAAAACTGTTTTTT. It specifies CASSLGSTTNEKLFF.

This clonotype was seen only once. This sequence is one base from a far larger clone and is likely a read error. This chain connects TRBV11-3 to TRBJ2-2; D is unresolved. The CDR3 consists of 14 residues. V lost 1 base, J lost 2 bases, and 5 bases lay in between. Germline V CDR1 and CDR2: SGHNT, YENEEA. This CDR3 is CASSLVGNTGELFF. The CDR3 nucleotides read TGTGCCAGCAGCTTAGTAGGAAACACCGGGGAGCTGTTTTTT.

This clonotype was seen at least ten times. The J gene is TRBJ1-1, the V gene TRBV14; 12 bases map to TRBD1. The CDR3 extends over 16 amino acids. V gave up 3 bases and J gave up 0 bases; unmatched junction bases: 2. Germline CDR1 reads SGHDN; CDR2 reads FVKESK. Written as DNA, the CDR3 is TGTGCCAGCAGCCAGGGACAGGGGGCAATGAACACTGAAGCTTTCTTT. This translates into CASSQGQGAMNTEAFF. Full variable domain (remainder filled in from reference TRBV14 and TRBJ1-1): EAGVTQFPSHSVIEKGQTVTLRCDPISGHDNLYWYRRVMGKEIKFLLHFVKESKQDESGMPNNRFLAERTGGTYSTLKVQPAELEDSGVYFCASSQGQGAMNTEAFFGQGTRLTVV.

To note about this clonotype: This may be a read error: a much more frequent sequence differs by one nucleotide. The CDR3 reads CAGSPRPGGEQFF. DNA for the CDR3: TGTGCCGGCAGCCCGAGACCGGGCGGTGAGCAGTTCTTC. The J gene is TRBJ2-1, the V gene TRBV14, with D unclear. The germline V gene encodes CDR1 SGHDN and CDR2 FVKESK. CDR3 length: 13 residues.

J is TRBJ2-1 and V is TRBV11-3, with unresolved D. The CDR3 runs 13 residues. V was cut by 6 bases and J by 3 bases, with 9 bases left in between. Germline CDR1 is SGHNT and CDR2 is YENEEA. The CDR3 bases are TGTGCCAGCAGACCCCGCGGCTACAATGAGCAGTTCTTC. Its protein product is CASRPRGYNEQFF.

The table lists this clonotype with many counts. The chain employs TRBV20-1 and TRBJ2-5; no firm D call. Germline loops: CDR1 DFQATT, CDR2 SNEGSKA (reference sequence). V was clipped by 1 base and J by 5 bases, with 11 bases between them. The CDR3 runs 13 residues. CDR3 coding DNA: TGCAGTGCTAGAGGGACCGCGCGTGAGACCCAGTACTTC. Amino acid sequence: CSARGTARETQYF.